These 8 T cell receptor beta chains came from one sample sequenced in a study of blood T cells in healthy people across ages. A second PCR of about 7 to 11 cycles used a sample-barcoded 5' primer and a J-beta primer mix. TCRdb itself ran the 5' RACE reads through MiXCR, one entry per CDR3 protein. This sample has about 640,000 distinct CDR3 sequences, with 25% to 30% found just once. The sample consisted of blood. The origin of the receptors is a woman over 75 in good health.

This clonotype was seen at least ten times. A much larger clone is a single base away; this may be a read error. The J gene is TRBJ2-5, the V gene TRBV4-3; 10 bases agree with TRBD1. Germline V lookup: CDR1 LGHNA, CDR2 YSLEER. CDR3 length equals 13 residues. The CDR3, as DNA: TGCGCCCGCAGCCGGGACAGGGGTGAGACCCAGTACTTC. Amino acids: CARSRDRGETQYF.

The chain combines TRBV30 with TRBJ1-5; tentative D call: TRBD1 (5 bases). The CDR3 sequence is 15 residues long. Germline loops: CDR1 GTSNPN, CDR2 SVGIG (reference sequence). The ends were cut back, 5 bases at V and 2 bases at J, with 16 bases in the middle. The CDR3 here is CAWGGEGQGNQPQHF. For the CDR3, the DNA is TGTGCCTGGGGAGGTGAGGGGCAGGGCAATCAGCCCCAGCATTTT.

Regarding this clonotype: At one of its ends the junction is not consistent with the germline gene, which may arise from a read error. This chain uses TRBV20-1 with TRBJ2-5, with 7 positions matching TRBD2. Gene TRBJ2-7 matches the end of the DNA better, so the J call may be wrong. Germline V lookup: CDR1 DFQATT, CDR2 SNEGSKA (reference sequence). This CDR3 spans 13 amino acids. CDR3 loop: CGAPMRGGYEQYF. The CDR3 DNA follows: TGCGGTGCTCCGATGCGGGGAGGGTACGAGCAGTACTTC.

This clonotype was seen ten or more times. The CDR3 spells CAFGRPGLAYEQYF. DNA for the CDR3: TGTGCCTTCGGACGCCCGGGACTAGCGTACGAGCAGTACTTC. The V and J genes are TRBV30 and TRBJ2-7; 10 nucleotides align to TRBD2. Germline V gives CDR1 GTSNPN, CDR2 SVGIG (reference sequence). J was trimmed by 4 bases and V by 7 bases; bases with no gene match: 10. The CDR3 is 14 amino acids.

Ten or more counts support this clonotype. V is TRBV6-6 and J is TRBJ2-1, with D possibly called TRBD1 or TRBD2 (6 bases each). Trimming removed 6 bases from V and 7 bases from J, with 13 bases in between. The CDR3 is 13 amino acids. Per germline, CDR1 MNHNY and CDR2 SVGAGI (reference sequence). The CDR3 loop reads CASSPGAWNEQFF. CDR3 coding DNA: TGTGCCAGCAGCCCGGGGGCCTGGAATGAGCAGTTCTTC.

This clonotype showed up many times. The chain uses TRBV20-1 and TRBJ2-1; 15 nucleotides line up with TRBD2. V trimming: 6 bases; J trimming: 5 bases; junction bases outside the gene matches: 8. Germline V gene lookup returns CDR1 DFQATT and CDR2 SNEGSKA (reference sequence). CDR3 size: 16 residues. The CDR3 nucleotides read TGCAGTGCAAACGACGGGACTAGCGGGGGGCACAATGAGCAGTTCTTC. Its protein is CSANDGTSGGHNEQFF.

This chain connects TRBV12-3 or TRBV12-4 to TRBJ1-5; TRBD1 matches 8 bases. The V gene end was trimmed by 0 bases and the J gene end by 1 base; junction bases not matched to a gene: 8. The CDR3 extends over 18 amino acids. The CDR3 bases are TGTGCCAGCAGTTTAGCCGTCAGGGGGCGTATAAGCAATCAGCCCCAGCATTTT. This sequence encodes CASSLAVRGRISNQPQHF.

Ten or more counts support this clonotype. This sequence joins TRBV18 and TRBJ2-5; TRBD1 agrees at 10 bases. V shed 3 bases, J shed 3 bases, and the junction held 4 bases outside the gene matches. Germline CDR1 is KGHSH and CDR2 is LQKENI. The CDR3 has 15 amino acids. CDR3: CASSPRQGAEETQYF. The CDR3 DNA follows: TGTGCCAGCTCACCTAGACAGGGGGCCGAAGAGACCCAGTACTTC.